The text below deals with one T cell receptor beta chain. Antigen: not known. Per the germline V gene, CDR1 is SGHKS and CDR2 is YYEKEE (reference sequence). After removal of 0 bases from V and 2 bases from J, the junction contained 3 bases not matched to a gene. The CDR3 length is 15 residues. This sample was included in a study of shared clonotypes between healthy human individuals. Study summary: The people who gave samples were a couple of women and a few men aged 18 to 49.

General study results and limits: Some naive CD4 clonotypes, around 4.9%, turned up in common across a handful of donors.

Into CD45RA+ naive and CD45RA-negative memory subsets, the CD4+ cells were split. The assay was immunoSEQ multiplex PCR, and TCRdb's table has in-frame clones only and misses some. The table shows a few million clones, with around nine tenths occurring only once. This chain uses TRBV5-5 with TRBJ2-5; 8 nucleotides align to TRBD1. Sequencing used naive CD4+ T cells sorted from blood. This sample's subset: CD45RA+ positively selected. The TCR was taken from a man younger than 30 in good health. CDR3 bases: TGTGCCAGCAGCTTGGACGGGACAGGTCAAGAGACCCAGTACTTC. Translation gives CASSLDGTGQETQYF.